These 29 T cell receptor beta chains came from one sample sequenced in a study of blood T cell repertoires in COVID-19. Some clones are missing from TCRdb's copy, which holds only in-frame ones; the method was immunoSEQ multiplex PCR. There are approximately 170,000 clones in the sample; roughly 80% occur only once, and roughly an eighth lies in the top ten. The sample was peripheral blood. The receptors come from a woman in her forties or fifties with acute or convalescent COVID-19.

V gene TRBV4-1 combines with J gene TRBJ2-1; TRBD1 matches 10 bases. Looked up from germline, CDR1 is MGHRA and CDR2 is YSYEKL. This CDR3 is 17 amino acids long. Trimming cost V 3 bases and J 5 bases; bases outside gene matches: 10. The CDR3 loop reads CASSQSIIGQGDNEQFF. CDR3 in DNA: TGCGCCAGCAGCCAGTCTATCATAGGACAGGGGGACAATGAGCAGTTCTTC.

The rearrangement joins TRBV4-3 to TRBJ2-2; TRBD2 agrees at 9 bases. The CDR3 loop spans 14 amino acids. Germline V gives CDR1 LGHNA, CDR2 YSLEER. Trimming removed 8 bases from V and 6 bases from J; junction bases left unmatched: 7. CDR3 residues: CASGGIAGAGELFF. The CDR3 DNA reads TGCGCCAGCGGAGGTATAGCGGGAGCCGGGGAGCTGTTTTTT.

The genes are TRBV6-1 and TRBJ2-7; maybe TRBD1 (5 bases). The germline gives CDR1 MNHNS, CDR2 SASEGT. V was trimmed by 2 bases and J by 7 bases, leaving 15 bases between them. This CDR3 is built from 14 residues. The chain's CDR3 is CASSERGRVGEQYF. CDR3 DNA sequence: TGTGCCAGCAGTGAAAGGGGCAGGGTAGGGGAGCAGTACTTC.

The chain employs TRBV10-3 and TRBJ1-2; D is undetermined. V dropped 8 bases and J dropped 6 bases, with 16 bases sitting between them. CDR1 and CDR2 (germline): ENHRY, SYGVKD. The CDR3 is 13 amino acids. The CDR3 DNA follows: TGTGCCATCGACAACCCGACAACCGATGGCTACACCTTC. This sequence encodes CAIDNPTTDGYTF.

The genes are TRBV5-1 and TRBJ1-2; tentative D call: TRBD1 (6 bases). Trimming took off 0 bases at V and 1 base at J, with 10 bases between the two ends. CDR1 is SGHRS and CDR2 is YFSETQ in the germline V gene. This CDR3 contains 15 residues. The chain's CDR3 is CASSLAPDSNYGYTF. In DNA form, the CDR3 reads TGCGCCAGCAGCTTGGCCCCGGACAGTAACTATGGCTACACCTTC.

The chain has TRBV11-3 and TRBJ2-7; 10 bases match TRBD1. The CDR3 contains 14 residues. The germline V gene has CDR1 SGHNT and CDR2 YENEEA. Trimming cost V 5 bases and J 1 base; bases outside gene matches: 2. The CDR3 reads CASSQDRGSYEQYF. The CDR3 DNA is TGTGCCAGCAGCCAGGACAGGGGGTCCTACGAGCAGTACTTC.

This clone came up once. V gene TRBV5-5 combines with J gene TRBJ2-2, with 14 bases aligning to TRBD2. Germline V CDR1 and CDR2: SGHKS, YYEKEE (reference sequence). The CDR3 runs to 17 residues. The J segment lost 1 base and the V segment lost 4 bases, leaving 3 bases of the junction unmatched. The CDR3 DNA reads TGTGCCAGCAGCAAAGGGACTAGCGGGGGGAACACCGGGGAGCTGTTTTTT. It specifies CASSKGTSGGNTGELFF.

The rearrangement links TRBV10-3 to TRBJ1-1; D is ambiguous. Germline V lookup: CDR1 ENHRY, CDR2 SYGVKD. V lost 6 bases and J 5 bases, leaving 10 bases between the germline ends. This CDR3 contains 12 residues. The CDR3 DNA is TGTGCCATCAGCGGCGGGGTGACTGAAGCTTTCTTT. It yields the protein CAISGGVTEAFF.

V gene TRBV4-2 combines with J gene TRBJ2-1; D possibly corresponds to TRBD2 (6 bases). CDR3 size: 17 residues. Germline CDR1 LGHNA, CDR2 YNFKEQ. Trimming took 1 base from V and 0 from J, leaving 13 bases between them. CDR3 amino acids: CASSQAGTLTSYNEQFF. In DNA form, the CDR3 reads TGTGCCAGCAGCCAAGCGGGGACTTTAACCTCCTACAATGAGCAGTTCTTC.

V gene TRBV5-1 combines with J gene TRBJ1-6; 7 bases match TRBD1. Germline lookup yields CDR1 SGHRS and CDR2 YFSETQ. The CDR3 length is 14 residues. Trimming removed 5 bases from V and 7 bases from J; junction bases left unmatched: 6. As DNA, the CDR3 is TGCGCCAGCAGAGTCGGGACAGCGAATTCACCCCTCCACTTT. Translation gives CASRVGTANSPLHF.

The CDR3 sequence is CASSEPGQGKEQYF. In DNA, the CDR3 is TGCGCCAGCAGTGAGCCGGGACAGGGGAAAGAGCAGTACTTC. This sequence joins TRBV10-1 and TRBJ2-7, with TRBD1 matching 10 bases. The germline V gene has CDR1 WNHNN and CDR2 SYGVQD (reference sequence). V dropped 2 bases and J dropped 7; count of bases not matched to a gene: 5. The CDR3 runs to 14 residues.

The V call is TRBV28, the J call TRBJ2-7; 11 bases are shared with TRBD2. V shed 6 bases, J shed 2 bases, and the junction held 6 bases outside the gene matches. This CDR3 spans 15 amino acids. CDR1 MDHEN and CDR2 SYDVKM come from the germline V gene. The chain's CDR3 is CASRAVAGGPYEQYF. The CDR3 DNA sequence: TGTGCCAGCAGGGCAGTAGCGGGAGGGCCCTACGAGCAGTACTTC.

The CDR3 DNA is TGTGCCAGTAGTATAGGGGGGGACAGACCGAACACTGAAGCTTTCTTT. As protein: CASSIGGDRPNTEAFF. V and J are TRBV19 and TRBJ1-1, with TRBD1 matching 7 bases. Looked up from germline, CDR1 is LNHDA and CDR2 is SQIVND (reference sequence). With 1 base clipped from V and 1 base from J, the junction kept 6 bases outside the gene matches. The length of the CDR3 is 16 residues.

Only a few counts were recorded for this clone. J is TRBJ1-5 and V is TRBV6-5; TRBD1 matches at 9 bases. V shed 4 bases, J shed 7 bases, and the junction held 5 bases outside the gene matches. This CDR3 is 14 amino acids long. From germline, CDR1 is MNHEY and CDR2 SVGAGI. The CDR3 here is CASSSGTGPQPQHF. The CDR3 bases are TGTGCCAGCAGTTCGGGGACAGGGCCCCAGCCCCAGCATTTT.

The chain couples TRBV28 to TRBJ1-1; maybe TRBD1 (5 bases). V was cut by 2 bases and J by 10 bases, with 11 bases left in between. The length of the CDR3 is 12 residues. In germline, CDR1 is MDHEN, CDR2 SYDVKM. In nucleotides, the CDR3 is TGTGCCAGCAGTTTACTAGGGGCGAGAGCTTTCTTT. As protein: CASSLLGARAFF.

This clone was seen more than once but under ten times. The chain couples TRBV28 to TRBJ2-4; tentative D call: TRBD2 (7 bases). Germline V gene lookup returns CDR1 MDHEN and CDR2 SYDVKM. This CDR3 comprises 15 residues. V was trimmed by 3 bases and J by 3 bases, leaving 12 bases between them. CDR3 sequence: CASSLGGRDKNIQYF. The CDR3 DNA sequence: TGTGCCAGCAGTTTGGGGGGGCGGGACAAAAACATTCAGTACTTC.

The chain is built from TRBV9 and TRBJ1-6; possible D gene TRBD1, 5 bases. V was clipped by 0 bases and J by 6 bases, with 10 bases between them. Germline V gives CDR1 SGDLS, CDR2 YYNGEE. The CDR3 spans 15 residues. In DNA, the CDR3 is TGTGCCAGCAGCGTAGACAGGAGCTCTAATTCACCCCTCCACTTT. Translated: CASSVDRSSNSPLHF.

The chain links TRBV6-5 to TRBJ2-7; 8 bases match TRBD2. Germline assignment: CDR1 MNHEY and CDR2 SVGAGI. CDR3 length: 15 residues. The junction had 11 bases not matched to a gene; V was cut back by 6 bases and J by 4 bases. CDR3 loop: CASSRYESGRYEQYF. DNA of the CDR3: TGTGCCAGCAGCCGCTACGAGAGCGGGAGATACGAGCAGTACTTC.

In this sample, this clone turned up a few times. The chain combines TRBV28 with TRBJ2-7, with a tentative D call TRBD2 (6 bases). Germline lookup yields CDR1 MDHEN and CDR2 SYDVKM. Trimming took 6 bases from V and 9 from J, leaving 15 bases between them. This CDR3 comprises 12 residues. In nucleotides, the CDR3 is TGTGCCAGCAGGACGGGACTCCAGGGGCAGTACTTC. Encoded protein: CASRTGLQGQYF.

CDR3 coding DNA: TGTGCCAGCAAATGGACAGTAAATTCACCCCTCCACTTT. Amino acid sequence: CASKWTVNSPLHF. V gene TRBV27 combines with J gene TRBJ1-6, with D tentatively TRBD1 (6 bases). The CDR3 consists of 13 residues. The germline CDR1 and CDR2 sequences are MNHEY and SMNVEV (reference sequence). Trimming removed 7 bases at V and 7 bases at J, with 11 bases between.

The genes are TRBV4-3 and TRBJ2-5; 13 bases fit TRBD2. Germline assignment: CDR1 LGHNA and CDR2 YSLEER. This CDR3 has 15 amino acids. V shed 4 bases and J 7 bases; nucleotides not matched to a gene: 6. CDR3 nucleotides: TGCGCCAGCAGCCCCGGACTAGCGGGAGCAGGGACCCAGTACTTC. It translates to CASSPGLAGAGTQYF.

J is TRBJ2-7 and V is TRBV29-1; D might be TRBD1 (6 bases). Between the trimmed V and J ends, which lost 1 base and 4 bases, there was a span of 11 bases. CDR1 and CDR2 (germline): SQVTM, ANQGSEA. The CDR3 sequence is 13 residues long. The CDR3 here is CSVEVTGLYEQYF. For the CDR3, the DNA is TGCAGCGTTGAAGTTACAGGGTTGTACGAGCAGTACTTC.

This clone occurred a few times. This CDR3 is CASSRSEEGYEKLFF. CDR3 coding DNA: TGTGCCAGCAGCAGATCGGAGGAGGGATACGAAAAACTGTTTTTT. This sequence joins TRBV5-4 and TRBJ1-4; D call uncertain. Trimming took 4 bases from V and 8 from J, leaving 18 bases between them. CDR1 and CDR2 (germline): SGHNT, YYREEE (reference sequence). CDR3 size: 15 residues. The complete variable domain, with remaining parts taken from reference TRBV5-4 and TRBJ1-4, reads ETGVTQSPTHLIKTRGQQVTLRCSSQSGHNTVSWYQQALGQGPQFIFQYYREEENGRGNFPPRFSGLQFPNYSSELNVNALELDDSALYLCASSRSEEGYEKLFFGSGTQLSVL.

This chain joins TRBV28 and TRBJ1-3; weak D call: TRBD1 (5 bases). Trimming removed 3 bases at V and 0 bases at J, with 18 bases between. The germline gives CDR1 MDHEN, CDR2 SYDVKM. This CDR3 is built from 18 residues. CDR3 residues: CASSFPTTGPSSGNTIYF. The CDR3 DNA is TGTGCCAGCAGTTTCCCAACCACAGGCCCTTCCTCTGGAAACACCATATATTTT.

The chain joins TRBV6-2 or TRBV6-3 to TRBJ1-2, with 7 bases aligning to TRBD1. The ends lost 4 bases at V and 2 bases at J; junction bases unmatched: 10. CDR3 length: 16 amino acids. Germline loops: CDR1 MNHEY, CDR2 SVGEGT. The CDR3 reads CASSSIRDSLNYGYTF. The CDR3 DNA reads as TGTGCCAGCAGTTCTATCCGGGACAGTTTAAACTATGGCTACACCTTC.

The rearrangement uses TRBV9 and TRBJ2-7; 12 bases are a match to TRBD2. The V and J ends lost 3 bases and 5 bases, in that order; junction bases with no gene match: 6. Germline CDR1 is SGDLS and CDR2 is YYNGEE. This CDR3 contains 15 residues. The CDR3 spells CASSATGLAGHEQYF. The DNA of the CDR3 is TGTGCCAGCAGCGCTACGGGACTAGCGGGCCACGAGCAGTACTTC.

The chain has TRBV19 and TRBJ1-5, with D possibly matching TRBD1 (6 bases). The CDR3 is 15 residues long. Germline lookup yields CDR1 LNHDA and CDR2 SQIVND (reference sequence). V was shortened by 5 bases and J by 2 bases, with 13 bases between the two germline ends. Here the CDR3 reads CASSDQGLGNQPQHF. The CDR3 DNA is TGTGCCAGTAGTGATCAGGGGTTAGGCAATCAGCCCCAGCATTTT.

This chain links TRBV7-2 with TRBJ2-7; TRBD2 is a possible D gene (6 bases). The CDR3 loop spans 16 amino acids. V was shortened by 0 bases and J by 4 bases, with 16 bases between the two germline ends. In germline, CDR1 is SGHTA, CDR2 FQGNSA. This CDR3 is CASSLAGGYQGYEQYF. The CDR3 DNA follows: TGTGCCAGCAGCTTAGCCGGGGGATACCAGGGATACGAGCAGTACTTC.

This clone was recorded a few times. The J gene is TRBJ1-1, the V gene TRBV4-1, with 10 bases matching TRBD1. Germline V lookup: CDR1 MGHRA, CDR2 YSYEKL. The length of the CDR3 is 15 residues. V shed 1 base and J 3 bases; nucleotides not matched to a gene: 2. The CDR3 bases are TGCGCCAGCAGCCAAGGGGACAGGGGAGACACTGAAGCTTTCTTT. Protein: CASSQGDRGDTEAFF.